Listed below are T cell receptor beta chains from one sample, sequenced in a study of radiotherapy plus CTLA-4 blockade in lung cancer. Measured with immunoSEQ multiplex PCR; TCRdb has only the in-frame clones, and not every one. The sample records tens of thousands of clones, roughly 80% being singletons. The sequences come from peripheral blood, collected from a patient treated with radiotherapy plus ipilimumab. These receptors were collected from a human donor with non-small cell lung cancer who had a complete response to radiotherapy plus ipilimumab. The CDR3 runs from the conserved cysteine through the conserved F or W. Fields, in order: D gene, J gene, clone size, V gene, CDR3 protein, CDR3 DNA. D genes are given only for firm matches. Clone size is shown for a subset of rows, as once, few, many or a class of expanded clone.

d_call: -
j_call: TRBJ2-1
clone_size: few
v_call: TRBV7-2
cdr3_aa: CASREGGRYNEQFF
cdr3_nt: TGTGCCAGCAGAGAGGGAGGACGTTACAATGAGCAGTTCTTC

d_call: -
j_call: TRBJ2-3
clone_size: -
v_call: TRBV7-2
cdr3_aa: CASSFMGGGTDTQYF
cdr3_nt: TGTGCCAGCAGCTTCATGGGGGGAGGCACAGATACGCAGTATTTT

d_call: TRBD2
j_call: TRBJ2-5
clone_size: -
v_call: TRBV7-2
cdr3_aa: CASSLLGTSGRVGETQYF
cdr3_nt: TGTGCCAGCAGCTTACTCGGGACTAGCGGGAGGGTAGGGGAGACCCAGTACTTC

d_call: TRBD1
j_call: TRBJ1-2
clone_size: -
v_call: TRBV30
cdr3_aa: CAWSVRTGDYGYTF
cdr3_nt: TGTGCCTGGAGTGTAAGGACAGGGGACTATGGCTACACCTTC

d_call: TRBD1
j_call: TRBJ1-2
clone_size: once
v_call: TRBV7-2
cdr3_aa: CASSLEQGNYGYTF
cdr3_nt: TGTGCCAGCAGCTTAGAACAGGGGAACTATGGCTACACCTTC

d_call: TRBD2
j_call: TRBJ2-5
clone_size: -
v_call: TRBV7-2
cdr3_aa: CASSVAGGGLETQYF
cdr3_nt: TGTGCCAGCAGCGTAGCGGGAGGGGGGCTGGAGACCCAGTACTTC

d_call: TRBD2
j_call: TRBJ2-3
clone_size: -
v_call: TRBV9
cdr3_aa: CASSGGGGLAGEGDTQYF
cdr3_nt: TGTGCCAGCAGCGGTGGTGGGGGACTAGCGGGAGAAGGAGATACGCAGTATTTT

d_call: TRBD2
j_call: TRBJ2-3
clone_size: few
v_call: TRBV7-6
cdr3_aa: CASSLSLAGEGDTQYF
cdr3_nt: TGTGCCAGCAGCTTATCCTTAGCGGGAGAGGGGGATACGCAGTATTTT

d_call: -
j_call: TRBJ2-7
clone_size: -
v_call: TRBV2
cdr3_aa: CASRWAGNGGEQYF
cdr3_nt: TGTGCCAGCAGGTGGGCGGGGAACGGGGGCGAGCAGTACTTC

d_call: TRBD2
j_call: TRBJ2-2
clone_size: -
v_call: TRBV9
cdr3_aa: CASSLEISGLTGELFF
cdr3_nt: TGTGCCAGCAGCCTAGAGATTAGCGGGTTAACCGGGGAGCTGTTTTTT

d_call: TRBD2
j_call: TRBJ2-5
clone_size: -
v_call: TRBV5-1
cdr3_aa: CASSSQRGEETQYF
cdr3_nt: TGCGCCAGCAGCAGTCAGCGGGGTGAAGAGACCCAGTACTTC

d_call: TRBD2
j_call: TRBJ2-7
clone_size: -
v_call: TRBV2
cdr3_aa: CASSYAGGLNEQYF
cdr3_nt: TGTGCCAGCAGTTACGCGGGGGGGCTCAACGAGCAGTACTTC

d_call: -
j_call: TRBJ2-2
clone_size: few
v_call: TRBV9
cdr3_aa: CASSVDAGLNTGELFF
cdr3_nt: TGTGCCAGCAGCGTAGACGCGGGCTTGAACACCGGGGAGCTGTTTTTT

d_call: TRBD2
j_call: TRBJ2-3
clone_size: -
v_call: TRBV25-1
cdr3_aa: CASSVAGAVDTQYF
cdr3_nt: TGTGCCAGCAGTGTAGCGGGAGCGGTGGATACGCAGTATTTT

d_call: -
j_call: TRBJ1-2
clone_size: -
v_call: TRBV30
cdr3_aa: CAWTGQTYGYTF
cdr3_nt: TGTGCCTGGACCGGACAGACCTATGGCTACACCTTC

d_call: -
j_call: TRBJ1-2
clone_size: -
v_call: TRBV5-4
cdr3_aa: CASSLVEGPRENYGYTF
cdr3_nt: TGTGCCAGCAGCTTGGTGGAGGGGCCTAGGGAGAACTATGGCTACACCTTC

d_call: TRBD1
j_call: TRBJ1-2
clone_size: -
v_call: TRBV29-1
cdr3_aa: CSVDSEGGAWGYTF
cdr3_nt: TGCAGCGTTGATAGTGAAGGGGGCGCTTGGGGCTACACCTTC

d_call: -
j_call: TRBJ2-2
clone_size: -
v_call: TRBV6-5
cdr3_aa: CASSIPSRPTGELFF
cdr3_nt: TGTGCCAGCTCCATACCGAGCCGCCCCACCGGGGAGCTGTTTTTT

d_call: -
j_call: TRBJ2-2
clone_size: -
v_call: TRBV27
cdr3_aa: CASSAGGLNTGELFF
cdr3_nt: TGTGCCAGCAGTGCCGGGGGGCTGAACACCGGGGAGCTGTTTTTT

d_call: TRBD2
j_call: TRBJ2-1
clone_size: -
v_call: TRBV14
cdr3_aa: CASSPIRGLAVYNEQFF
cdr3_nt: TGTGCCAGCAGCCCGATTCGGGGACTAGCGGTCTACAATGAGCAGTTCTTC

d_call: TRBD2
j_call: TRBJ2-1
clone_size: -
v_call: TRBV7-9
cdr3_aa: CASSTPTSGRPYEQFF
cdr3_nt: TGTGCCAGCAGCACCCCGACTAGCGGGAGGCCCTATGAGCAGTTCTTC

d_call: TRBD1
j_call: TRBJ2-2
clone_size: -
v_call: TRBV7-6
cdr3_aa: CASSLGGQKTGELFF
cdr3_nt: TGTGCCAGCAGCTTAGGGGGACAGAAAACCGGGGAGCTGTTTTTT

d_call: TRBD1
j_call: TRBJ2-2
clone_size: few
v_call: TRBV19
cdr3_aa: CASSPIEGTGTGELFF
cdr3_nt: TGTGCCAGTAGTCCTATCGAAGGGACAGGCACCGGGGAGCTGTTTTTT

d_call: -
j_call: TRBJ1-1
clone_size: -
v_call: TRBV21-1
cdr3_aa: CASSKNLRGHGLEAFF
cdr3_nt: TGTGCCAGCAGCAAGAACCTCAGGGGTCATGGACTTGAAGCTTTCTTT

d_call: TRBD2
j_call: TRBJ2-3
clone_size: -
v_call: TRBV2
cdr3_aa: CASNGLGATDTQYF
cdr3_nt: TGTGCCAGCAATGGACTAGGGGCCACAGATACGCAGTATTTT

d_call: TRBD2
j_call: TRBJ2-3
clone_size: -
v_call: TRBV5-3
cdr3_aa: CARRRSLAGITDTQYF
cdr3_nt: TGTGCCAGAAGGAGAAGCCTAGCGGGGATCACAGATACGCAGTATTTT

d_call: -
j_call: TRBJ1-3
clone_size: -
v_call: TRBV1
cdr3_aa: CTSSRGRELSGNTIYF
cdr3_nt: TGCACCAGCAGCCGTGGACGGGAGCTCTCTGGAAACACCATATATTTT

d_call: -
j_call: TRBJ1-3
clone_size: once
v_call: TRBV28
cdr3_aa: CASSRSGTQANTIYF
cdr3_nt: TGTGCCAGCAGCCGAAGTGGCACCCAGGCAAACACCATATATTTT

d_call: TRBD1
j_call: TRBJ2-7
clone_size: -
v_call: TRBV28
cdr3_aa: CASIGQGRYEQYF
cdr3_nt: TGTGCCAGCATAGGACAGGGGCGCTACGAGCAGTACTTC

d_call: -
j_call: TRBJ1-3
clone_size: few
v_call: TRBV7-2
cdr3_aa: CASSLDRGGGNTIYF
cdr3_nt: TGTGCCAGCAGCTTAGACCGGGGGGGTGGAAACACCATATATTTT

d_call: TRBD2
j_call: TRBJ2-1
clone_size: few
v_call: TRBV2
cdr3_aa: CARTQREADNEQFF
cdr3_nt: TGTGCCAGGACCCAGCGGGAGGCCGACAATGAGCAGTTCTTC

d_call: -
j_call: TRBJ1-1
clone_size: few
v_call: TRBV7-6
cdr3_aa: CASTPTRVNTEAFF
cdr3_nt: TGTGCCAGCACGCCTACCCGAGTGAACACTGAAGCTTTCTTT

d_call: TRBD2
j_call: TRBJ2-1
clone_size: few
v_call: TRBV11-2
cdr3_aa: CASSYLAGYNEQFF
cdr3_nt: TGTGCCAGCAGCTACCTAGCGGGATACAATGAGCAGTTCTTC

d_call: TRBD1
j_call: TRBJ2-1
clone_size: -
v_call: TRBV11-3
cdr3_aa: CASQETGSYNEQFF
cdr3_nt: TGTGCCAGCCAAGAGACAGGGTCCTACAATGAGCAGTTCTTC

d_call: -
j_call: TRBJ2-7
clone_size: -
v_call: TRBV5-4
cdr3_aa: CASSLYGRTLEQYF
cdr3_nt: TGTGCCAGCAGCTTGTATGGACGGACTTTGGAGCAGTACTTC

d_call: -
j_call: TRBJ2-3
clone_size: -
v_call: TRBV4-1
cdr3_aa: CASSQDSSGVTDTQYF
cdr3_nt: TGCGCCAGCAGCCAAGATTCCTCGGGAGTCACAGATACGCAGTATTTT

d_call: -
j_call: TRBJ1-1
clone_size: -
v_call: TRBV5-6
cdr3_aa: CASSLGTRTEAFF
cdr3_nt: TGTGCCAGCAGCTTGGGGACTAGGACTGAAGCTTTCTTT